This TCR beta chain was captured by sequencing in a study of T cell responses to AZD1222 COVID-19 vaccine. CDR3 size: 15 residues. With V trimmed by 4 bases and J by 5 bases, 8 bases remained unmatched. The germline V gene has CDR1 SGDLS and CDR2 YYNGEE. General study findings and limits: White British donors predominated, females outnumbered males, and clonal diversity was possibly underestimated. CD4 TCRs covered the whole spike, strongest at regions 160-218 and 743-854.

This table comes from immunoSEQ multiplex PCR, and its TCRdb copy is limited to in-frame clones, with some not included. The data show 150,000 to 200,000 clones, with around 89% seen just once and roughly 27% held by the top ten. On this clone: Antigen unknown.

The chain links TRBV9 to TRBJ1-1; 10 bases are a match to TRBD1. The specimen comprised peripheral blood, sampled 28 days after the second AZD1222 dose. This TCR derives from an adult who received the AZD1222 COVID-19 vaccine. In nucleotides, the CDR3 is TGTGCCAGCAGCTCGACGACAGGGGGCTTAACTGAAGCTTTCTTT. Translation gives CASSSTTGGLTEAFF.